This T cell receptor beta chain was captured by sequencing in a study of T cell responses to AZD1222 COVID-19 vaccine. The repertoire was sequenced with immunoSEQ multiplex PCR; TCRdb's copy has only in-frame clones and lacks some. The data contain 40,000 to 55,000 clones, around 90% of them singletons. The material sequenced was peripheral blood, taken 28 days after the second AZD1222 dose. This receptor was obtained from an adult who received the AZD1222 COVID-19 vaccine.

CDR3 protein: CSAGLADTQYF. The CDR3 nucleotides read TGCAGTGCTGGACTAGCGGATACGCAGTATTTT. The V and J genes are TRBV20-1 and TRBJ2-3, with 9 bases identical to TRBD2. Germline-derived CDR1 and CDR2 are DFQATT and SNEGSKA (reference sequence). The CDR3 totals 11 residues. V shed 5 bases, J shed 6 bases, and the junction held 0 bases outside the gene matches.